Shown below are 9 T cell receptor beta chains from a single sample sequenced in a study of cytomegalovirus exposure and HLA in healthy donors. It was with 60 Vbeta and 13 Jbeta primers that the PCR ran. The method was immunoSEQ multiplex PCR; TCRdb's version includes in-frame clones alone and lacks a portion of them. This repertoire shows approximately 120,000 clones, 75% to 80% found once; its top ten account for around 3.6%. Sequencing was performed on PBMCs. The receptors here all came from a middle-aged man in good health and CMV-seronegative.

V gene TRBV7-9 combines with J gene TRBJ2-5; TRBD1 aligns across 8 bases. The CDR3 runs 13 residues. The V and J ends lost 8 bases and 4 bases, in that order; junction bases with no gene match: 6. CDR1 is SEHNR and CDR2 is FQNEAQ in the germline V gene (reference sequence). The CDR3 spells CASGQGAGETQYF. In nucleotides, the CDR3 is TGTGCCAGCGGTCAGGGGGCGGGAGAGACCCAGTACTTC.

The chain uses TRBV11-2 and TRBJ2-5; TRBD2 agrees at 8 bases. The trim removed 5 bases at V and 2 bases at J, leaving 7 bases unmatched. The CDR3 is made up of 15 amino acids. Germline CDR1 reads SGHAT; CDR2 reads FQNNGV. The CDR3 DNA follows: TGTGCCAGCAGCAATCTAGCGGGCGGGCAAGAGACCCAGTACTTC. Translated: CASSNLAGGQETQYF.

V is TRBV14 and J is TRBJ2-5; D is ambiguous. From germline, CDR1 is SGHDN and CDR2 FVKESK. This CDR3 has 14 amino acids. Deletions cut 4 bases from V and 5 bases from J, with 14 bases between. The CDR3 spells CASSPDRSWETQYF. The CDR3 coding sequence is TGTGCCAGCAGCCCTGATCGGTCGTGGGAGACCCAGTACTTC.

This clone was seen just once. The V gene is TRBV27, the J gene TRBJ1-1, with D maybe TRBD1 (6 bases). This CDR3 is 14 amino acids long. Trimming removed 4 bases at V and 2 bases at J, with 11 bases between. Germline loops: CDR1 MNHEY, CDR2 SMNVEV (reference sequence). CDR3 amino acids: CASSWGTTNTEAFF. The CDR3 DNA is TGTGCCAGCAGTTGGGGGACAACTAACACTGAAGCTTTCTTT.

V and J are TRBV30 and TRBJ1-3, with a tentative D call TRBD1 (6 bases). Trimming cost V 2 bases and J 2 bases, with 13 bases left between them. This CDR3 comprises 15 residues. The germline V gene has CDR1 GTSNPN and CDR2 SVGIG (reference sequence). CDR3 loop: CAWSKIRGTGNTIYF. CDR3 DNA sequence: TGTGCCTGGAGTAAAATCAGGGGAACTGGAAACACCATATATTTT.

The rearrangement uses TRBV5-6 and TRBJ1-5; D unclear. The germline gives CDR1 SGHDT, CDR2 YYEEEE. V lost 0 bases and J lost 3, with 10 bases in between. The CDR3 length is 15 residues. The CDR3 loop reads CASSLGPRNNQPQHF. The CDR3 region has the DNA TGTGCCAGCAGCTTGGGCCCTAGAAACAATCAGCCCCAGCATTTT.

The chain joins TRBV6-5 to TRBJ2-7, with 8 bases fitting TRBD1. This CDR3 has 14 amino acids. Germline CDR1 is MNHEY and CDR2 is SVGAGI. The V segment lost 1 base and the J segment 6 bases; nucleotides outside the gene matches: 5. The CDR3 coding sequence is TGTGCCAGCAGTTACTTGGACAGGGCGGGCGAGCAGTACTTC. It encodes CASSYLDRAGEQYF.

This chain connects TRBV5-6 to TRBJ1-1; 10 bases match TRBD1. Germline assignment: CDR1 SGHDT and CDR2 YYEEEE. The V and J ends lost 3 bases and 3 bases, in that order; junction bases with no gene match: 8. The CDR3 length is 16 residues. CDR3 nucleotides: TGTGCCAGCAGCTCCCCGGGACAGGGGAGGGACACTGAAGCTTTCTTT. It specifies CASSSPGQGRDTEAFF.

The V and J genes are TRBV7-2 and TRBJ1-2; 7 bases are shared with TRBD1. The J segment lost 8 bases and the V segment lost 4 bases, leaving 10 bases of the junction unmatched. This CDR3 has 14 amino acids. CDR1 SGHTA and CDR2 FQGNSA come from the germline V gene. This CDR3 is CASSSSTGAEGYTF. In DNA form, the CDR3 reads TGTGCCAGCAGCTCGAGCACAGGGGCGGAAGGCTACACCTTC.